Following are 22 T cell receptor beta chains from one sample sequenced in a study of control samples from healthy donors and cancer patients. The data were produced by immunoSEQ multiplex PCR, yet TCRdb's version contains in-frame clones alone and is incomplete. The sample yields approximately 120,000 clones, roughly 87% seen once. The sequencing input was blood. The receptors stem from a man between 18 and 29 years old in good health.

This chain links TRBV5-4 with TRBJ2-3; 12 nucleotides agree with TRBD2. This CDR3 is built from 16 residues. V was clipped by 6 bases and J by 9 bases; unmatched bases: 14. Looked up from germline, CDR1 is SGHNT and CDR2 is YYREEE (reference sequence). The CDR3 region has the DNA TGTGCCAGCATCCAGACTAGCGGGAGTGTCCTTCAAACGCAGTATTTT. This codes for CASIQTSGSVLQTQYF.

The rearrangement uses TRBV5-1 and TRBJ2-2; no firm D call. This CDR3 has 13 amino acids. Germline CDR1 reads SGHRS; CDR2 reads YFSETQ. Trimming took off 0 bases at V and 4 bases at J, with 4 bases between the two ends. CDR3 sequence reads: CASSLVATGELFF. Written as DNA, the CDR3 is TGCGCCAGCAGCTTGGTGGCCACCGGGGAGCTGTTTTTT.

The V call is TRBV13, the J call TRBJ2-3; 9 positions agree with TRBD1. J was trimmed by 5 bases and V by 5 bases; bases with no gene match: 8. Germline CDR1 PRHDT, CDR2 FYEKMQ (reference sequence). The CDR3 sequence is 15 residues long. The CDR3 DNA follows: TGTGCCAGCAGCCTAACGGGACAGGGAATAGATACGCAGTATTTT. The encoded protein is CASSLTGQGIDTQYF.

The chain uses TRBV27 and TRBJ2-7; tentative D call: TRBD2 (6 bases). Between the trimmed V and J ends, which lost 4 bases and 3 bases, there was a span of 19 bases. Germline V gives CDR1 MNHEY, CDR2 SMNVEV (reference sequence). The CDR3 spans 16 residues. The CDR3 DNA reads TGTGCCAGCAGTTCTCCCGGGGGTTCGGGGGTCTACGAGCAGTACTTC. Encoded protein: CASSSPGGSGVYEQYF.

The rearrangement uses TRBV5-1 and TRBJ2-7; a weak D match, TRBD2 (6 bases). Trimming stripped 4 bases from V and 5 bases from J, with 25 bases between. CDR1 SGHRS and CDR2 YFSETQ come from the germline V gene. The CDR3 runs to 17 residues. CDR3 coding DNA: TGCGCCAGCAGCCACTACTCAGTCCTTCGGGAGAATGACGAGCAGTACTTC. It yields the protein CASSHYSVLRENDEQYF.

The chain links TRBV4-2 to TRBJ2-7; the match to TRBD2 covers 8 bases. The trim removed 3 bases at V and 0 bases at J, leaving 1 base unmatched. The CDR3 sequence is 14 residues long. CDR1 is LGHNA and CDR2 is YNFKEQ in the germline V gene. CDR3 in amino acids: CASSQSGSSYEQYF. The CDR3 DNA is TGTGCCAGCAGCCAGAGCGGGAGCTCCTACGAGCAGTACTTC.

V gene TRBV19 combines with J gene TRBJ1-5; tentatively, D is TRBD1 (5 bases). Germline V lookup: CDR1 LNHDA, CDR2 SQIVND (reference sequence). V shed 1 base and J shed 8 bases, with 9 bases lying between them. The CDR3 contains 13 residues. The CDR3 sequence: CASSIGGVEPQHF. In DNA, the CDR3 is TGTGCCAGTAGTATAGGAGGGGTAGAGCCCCAGCATTTT.

The J gene is TRBJ2-7, the V gene TRBV11-2; 10 bases map to TRBD1. Germline CDR1 is SGHAT and CDR2 is FQNNGV. Germline trimming cut 10 bases from V and 6 bases from J; bases unmatched to any gene: 12. This CDR3 contains 14 residues. CDR3 coding DNA: TGTGCCACCATGCCGGGACAGGGGTTCCGCGAGCAGTACTTC. Protein sequence: CATMPGQGFREQYF.

The rearrangement joins TRBV7-6 to TRBJ2-1; weak D call: TRBD1 (6 bases). The V and J ends lost 5 bases and 6 bases respectively, with 8 bases between them. The CDR3 totals 12 residues. Germline lookup yields CDR1 SGHVS and CDR2 FNYEAQ. CDR3 loop: CASSPTGNEQFF. CDR3 DNA: TGTGCCAGCAGCCCGACAGGCAATGAGCAGTTCTTC.

The gene calls are TRBV7-2 and TRBJ1-2; D is undetermined. V was clipped by 1 base and J by 4 bases, with 10 bases between them. Germline V gene sequence: CDR1 SGHTA, CDR2 FQGNSA. The CDR3 covers 14 residues. The CDR3 reads CASSLGMIGYGYTF. For the CDR3, the DNA is TGTGCCAGCAGCTTAGGGATGATCGGCTATGGCTACACCTTC.

The chain recombines TRBV6-2 or TRBV6-3 with TRBJ1-1; D not resolved. The length of the CDR3 is 14 residues. The ends were cut back, 2 bases at V and 1 base at J, with 8 bases in the middle. The germline gives CDR1 MNHEY, CDR2 SVGEGT. CDR3 nucleotide sequence: TGTGCCAGCAGTTACCGATGGGGGAACACTGAAGCTTTCTTT. It translates to CASSYRWGNTEAFF.

The chain employs TRBV5-4 and TRBJ2-1; 7 bases map to TRBD2. The ends lost 4 bases at V and 7 bases at J; junction bases unmatched: 11. The CDR3 loop spans 15 amino acids. CDR1 SGHNT and CDR2 YYREEE come from the germline V gene (reference sequence). CDR3 bases: TGTGCCAGCAGCCACCCGACGGGGGGAGAGAATGAGCAGTTCTTC. It is translated as CASSHPTGGENEQFF.

The CDR3 bases are TGTGCCAGCAGACTAGCGGGAGGGCCCGAGGGCGGGGAGCTGTTTTTT. Amino acids: CASRLAGGPEGGELFF. The chain links TRBV3-1 (or the pseudogene TRBV3-2) to TRBJ2-2, with 13 positions matching TRBD2. The CDR3 runs 16 residues. V trimming: 6 bases; J trimming: 7 bases; junction bases outside the gene matches: 8. Germline V gene lookup returns CDR1 LGHDT and CDR2 YNNKEL (reference sequence).

V usage is TRBV13 and J usage is TRBJ2-7; possible D gene TRBD2, 5 bases. V lost 0 bases and J 3 bases, leaving 12 bases between the germline ends. Germline V gene data show CDR1 as PRHDT and CDR2 as FYEKMQ (reference sequence). This CDR3 has 15 amino acids. CDR3 loop: CASSLGGSWGYEQYF. DNA for the CDR3: TGTGCCAGCAGCTTAGGGGGGAGTTGGGGCTACGAGCAGTACTTC.

To note about this clone: A single base separates this from a much larger clone, so it may be a read error. This chain connects TRBV7-2 to TRBJ1-2; TRBD1 is a possible D gene (6 bases). Germline-derived CDR1 and CDR2 are SGHTA and FQGNSA. V was pared by 8 bases and J by 8 bases, with 15 bases between. The CDR3 spans 12 residues. Here the CDR3 reads CASGVGGGGYTF. CDR3 nucleotide sequence: TGTGCCAGCGGAGTGGGAGGGGGGGGCTACACCTTC. Full variable domain (remainder filled in from reference TRBV7-2 and TRBJ1-2): GAGVSQSPSNKVTEKGKDVELRCDPISGHTALYWYRQSLGQGLEFLIYFQGNSAPDKSGLPSDRFSAERTGGSVSTLTIQRTQQEDSAVYLCASGVGGGGYTFGSGTRLTVV.

The chain carries TRBV27 and TRBJ1-1; D not certain. CDR1 is MNHEY, CDR2 SMNVEV, per germline (reference sequence). Trimming shortened V by 4 bases and J by 1 base, and 10 bases separated the two germline ends. This CDR3 is 14 amino acids long. The CDR3 coding sequence is TGTGCCAGCAGTTCTCGGGTCTGGAACACTGAAGCTTTCTTT. As protein: CASSSRVWNTEAFF.

The chain links TRBV28 to TRBJ1-6; 10 bases align to TRBD1. Per the germline V gene, CDR1 is MDHEN and CDR2 is SYDVKM. Trimming at V came to 4 bases and at J to 11 bases, leaving 5 bases not matched to a gene. The CDR3 has 14 amino acids. The CDR3 DNA follows: TGTGCCAGCAGTTCCGGACAGGGGGAGGCACCCCTCCACTTT. Translating it yields CASSSGQGEAPLHF.

This chain links TRBV6-1 with TRBJ1-6, with TRBD1 as a possible D gene (5 bases). The CDR3 is 15 residues long. In germline, CDR1 is MNHNS, CDR2 SASEGT. V was trimmed by 3 bases and J by 9 bases, leaving 15 bases between them. The CDR3 here is CASSDQNWGGSPLHF. CDR3 coding DNA: TGTGCCAGCAGTGATCAGAACTGGGGGGGTTCACCCCTCCACTTT.

The chain couples TRBV16 to TRBJ1-5; 9 nucleotides line up with TRBD1. This CDR3 is 16 amino acids long. V lost 4 bases and J lost 3; bases outside the gene matches: 7. The germline gives CDR1 KGHSY, CDR2 FQNENV. CDR3 residues: CASSLTGTGSNQPQHF. CDR3 sequence (DNA): TGTGCCAGCAGCCTCACCGGGACAGGGTCCAATCAGCCCCAGCATTTT.

This clone has only one observation. V usage is TRBV29-1 and J usage is TRBJ2-3, with D possibly called TRBD1 or TRBD2 (5 bases each). The CDR3 spans 14 residues. CDR1 SQVTM and CDR2 ANQGSEA come from the germline V gene. Trimming stripped 0 bases from V and 1 base from J, with 8 bases between. The CDR3 bases are TGCAGCGTTGAAGATTCGGGACGCACAGATACGCAGTATTTT. It specifies CSVEDSGRTDTQYF.

The rearrangement uses TRBV5-3 and TRBJ1-1, with 7 positions matching TRBD1. TRBV5-3 is classed as an ORF, of uncertain function. There are 15 residues in the CDR3. The J segment lost 3 bases and the V segment lost 1 base, leaving 6 bases of the junction unmatched. This chain's CDR3 is CARSLRGQRDTEAFF. The CDR3 DNA is TGTGCCAGAAGCTTGAGGGGACAGAGAGACACTGAAGCTTTCTTT.

This sequence joins TRBV7-9 and TRBJ2-1; 9 bases line up with TRBD2. V was pared by 0 bases and J by 6 bases, with 6 bases of the junction left unmatched. The CDR3 runs to 16 residues. Germline values: CDR1 SEHNR, CDR2 FQNEAQ (reference sequence). CDR3 loop: CASSLAGTSSANEQFF. The CDR3 coding sequence is TGTGCCAGCAGCTTAGCTGGGACTAGCAGCGCCAATGAGCAGTTCTTC.